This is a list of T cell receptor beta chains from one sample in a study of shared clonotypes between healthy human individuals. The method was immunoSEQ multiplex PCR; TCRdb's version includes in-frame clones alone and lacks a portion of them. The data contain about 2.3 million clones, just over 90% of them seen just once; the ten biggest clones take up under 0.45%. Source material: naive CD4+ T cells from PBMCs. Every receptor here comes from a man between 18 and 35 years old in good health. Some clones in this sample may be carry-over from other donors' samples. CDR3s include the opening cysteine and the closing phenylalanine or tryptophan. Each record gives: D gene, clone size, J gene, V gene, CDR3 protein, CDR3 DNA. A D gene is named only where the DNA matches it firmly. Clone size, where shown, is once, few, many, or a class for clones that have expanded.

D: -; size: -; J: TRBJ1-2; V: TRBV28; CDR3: CASSLWSQGANYGYTF; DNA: TGTGCCAGCAGTTTATGGTCCCAGGGAGCTAACTATGGCTACACCTTC
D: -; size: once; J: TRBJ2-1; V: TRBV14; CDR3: CASSLASLNEQFF; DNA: TGTGCCAGCAGTCTAGCGAGTCTCAATGAGCAGTTCTTC
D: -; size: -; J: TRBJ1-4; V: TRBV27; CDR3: CASSLSSALNEKLFF; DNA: TGTGCCAGCAGTTTATCGAGTGCCCTTAATGAAAAACTGTTTTTT
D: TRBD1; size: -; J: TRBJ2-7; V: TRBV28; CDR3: CASSLGQGVYEQYF; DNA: TGTGCCAGCAGTTTAGGACAGGGAGTCTACGAGCAGTACTTC
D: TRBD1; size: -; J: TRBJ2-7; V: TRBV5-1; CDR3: CASSLAGTVYEQYF; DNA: TGCGCCAGCAGCTTGGCCGGGACAGTCTACGAGCAGTACTTC
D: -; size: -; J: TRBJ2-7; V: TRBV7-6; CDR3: CASSRSGYYEQYF; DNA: TGTGCCAGCAGCCGGTCAGGGTACTACGAGCAGTACTTC
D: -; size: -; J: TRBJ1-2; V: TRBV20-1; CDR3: CSANRRDGYTF; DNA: TGCAGTGCTAACAGGCGTGACGGCTACACCTTC
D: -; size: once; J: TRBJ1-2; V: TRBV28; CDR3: CASGPNSLGGYGYTF; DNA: TGTGCCAGCGGCCCGAATTCCCTGGGCGGGTATGGCTACACCTTC
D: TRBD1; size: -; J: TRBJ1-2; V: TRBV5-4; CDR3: CASSYGWGQGNYGYTF; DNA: TGTGCCAGCAGTTATGGCTGGGGACAGGGTAACTATGGCTACACCTTC
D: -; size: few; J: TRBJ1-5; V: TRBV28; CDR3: CASSLQDQPQHF; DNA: TGTGCCAGCAGTTTACAGGATCAGCCCCAGCATTTT
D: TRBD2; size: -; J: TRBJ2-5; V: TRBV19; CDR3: CASSIGGTSGVKETQYF; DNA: TGTGCCAGTAGTATAGGGGGAACTAGCGGGGTGAAAGAGACCCAGTACTTC
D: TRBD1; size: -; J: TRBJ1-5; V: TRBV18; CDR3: CASSVGGQSNQPQHF; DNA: TGTGCCAGCTCCGTCGGGGGACAGAGCAATCAGCCCCAGCATTTT
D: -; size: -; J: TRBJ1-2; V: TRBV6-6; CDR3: CASSPPPTGYGYTF; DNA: TGTGCCAGCAGTCCACCACCTACAGGCTATGGCTACACCTTC
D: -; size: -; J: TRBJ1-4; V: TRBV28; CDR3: CASSFDGYGIEKLFF; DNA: TGTGCCAGCAGTTTCGACGGGTATGGGATCGAAAAACTGTTTTTT